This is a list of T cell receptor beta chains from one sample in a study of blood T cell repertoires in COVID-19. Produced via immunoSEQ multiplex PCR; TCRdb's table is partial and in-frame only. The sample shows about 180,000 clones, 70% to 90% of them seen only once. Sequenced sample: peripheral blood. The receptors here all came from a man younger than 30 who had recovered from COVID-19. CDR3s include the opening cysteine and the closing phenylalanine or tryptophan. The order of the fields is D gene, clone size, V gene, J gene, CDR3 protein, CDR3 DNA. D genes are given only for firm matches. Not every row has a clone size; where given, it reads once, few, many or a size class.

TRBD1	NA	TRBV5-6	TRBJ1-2	CASSNTGVYGYTF	TGTGCCAGCAGCAATACAGGGGTTTACGGCTACACCTTC
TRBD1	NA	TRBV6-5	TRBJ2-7	CASSPDRGDEQYF	TGTGCCAGCAGCCCGGACAGGGGCGACGAGCAGTACTTC
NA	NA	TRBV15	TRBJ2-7	CATSREGGSASSYEQYF	TGTGCCACCAGCAGAGAAGGGGGATCCGCCAGCTCCTACGAGCAGTACTTC
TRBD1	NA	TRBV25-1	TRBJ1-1	CASRQGWTEAFF	TGTGCCAGTCGACAGGGTTGGACTGAAGCTTTCTTT
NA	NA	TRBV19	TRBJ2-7	CASSPRGVAYEQYF	TGTGCCAGTAGTCCGCGGGGCGTCGCCTACGAGCAGTACTTC
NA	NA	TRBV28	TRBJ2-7	CASSFASYEQYF	TGTGCCAGCAGTTTCGCTAGCTACGAGCAGTACTTC
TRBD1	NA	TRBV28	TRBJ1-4	CASSLNFRQGEEKLFF	TGTGCCAGCAGTTTAAATTTCCGACAGGGGGAGGAAAAACTGTTTTTT
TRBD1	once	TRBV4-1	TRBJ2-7	CASSQVVVDRPYEQYF	TGCGCCAGCAGCCAAGTAGTGGTGGACAGGCCCTACGAGCAGTACTTC
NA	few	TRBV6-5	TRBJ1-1	CASSARGRGTEAFF	TGTGCCAGCAGCGCCCGCGGCAGAGGCACTGAAGCTTTCTTT
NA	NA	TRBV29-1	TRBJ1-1	CSVEGGLNTEAFF	TGCAGCGTTGAGGGGGGGCTGAACACTGAAGCTTTCTTT
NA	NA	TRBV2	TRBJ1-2	CASDRRNYGYTF	TGTGCCAGCGACAGAAGAAACTATGGCTACACCTTC
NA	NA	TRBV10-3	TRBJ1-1	CAISETPGGVVTEAFF	TGTGCCATCAGTGAGACCCCCGGGGGGGTAGTCACTGAAGCTTTCTTT
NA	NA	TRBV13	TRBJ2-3	CASSFQDTQYF	TGTGCCAGCAGCTTCCAAGATACGCAGTATTTT
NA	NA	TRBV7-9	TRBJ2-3	CASSFRSQSTDTQYF	TGTGCCAGCAGCTTCAGGTCGCAGAGCACAGATACGCAGTATTTT
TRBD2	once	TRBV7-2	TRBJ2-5	CASSSSGRQETQYF	TGTGCCAGCAGCTCTAGCGGGAGGCAAGAGACCCAGTACTTC
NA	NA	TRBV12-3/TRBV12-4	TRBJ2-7	CASSHTSEQYF	TGTGCCAGCAGTCACACTAGCGAGCAGTACTTC
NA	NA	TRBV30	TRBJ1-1	CAWTSVVTEAFF	TGTGCCTGGACGAGTGTTGTAACTGAAGCTTTCTTT
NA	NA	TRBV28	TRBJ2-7	CASLQGGSYEQYF	TGTGCCAGCCTACAGGGAGGGTCATACGAGCAGTACTTC
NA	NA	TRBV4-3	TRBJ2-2	CASSQDILATYTGELFF	TGCGCCAGCAGCCAAGATATCCTAGCGACCTACACCGGGGAGCTGTTTTTT
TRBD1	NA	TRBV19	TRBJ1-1	CASSIGQGAYTEAFF	TGTGCCAGTAGTATAGGGCAGGGGGCCTACACTGAAGCTTTCTTT
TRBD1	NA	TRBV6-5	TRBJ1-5	CASRDREYSNQPQHF	TGTGCCAGCAGAGACAGGGAATATAGCAATCAGCCCCAGCATTTT
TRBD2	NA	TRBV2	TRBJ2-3	CASASSGPTDTQYF	TGTGCCAGCGCCTCTAGCGGGCCCACAGATACGCAGTATTTT